These 15 T cell receptor beta chains were sequenced from one sample in a study of blood T cell repertoires in COVID-19. This table comes from immunoSEQ multiplex PCR, and its TCRdb copy is limited to in-frame clones, with some not included. The sample carries 300,000 to 350,000 clones, roughly 88% recorded once. Input material: PBMCs or T cells enriched from blood (not recorded which). These receptors originate from a man under 40 who had recovered from COVID-19.

This clone was observed once. This rearrangement joins TRBV4-1 to TRBJ2-4; 8 nucleotides match TRBD1. J was trimmed by 3 bases and V by 0 bases; bases with no gene match: 4. CDR3 size: 16 residues. Germline CDR1 reads MGHRA; CDR2 reads YSYEKL. The CDR3 bases are TGCGCCAGCAGCCAAGATCCTGGACAGGGCAAAAACATTCAGTACTTC. Its protein is CASSQDPGQGKNIQYF.

The rearrangement joins TRBV5-1 to TRBJ2-7, with 12 positions matching TRBD2. The V gene end was trimmed by 1 base and the J gene end by 3 bases; junction bases not matched to a gene: 14. The CDR3 runs to 19 residues. Germline V gene sequence: CDR1 SGHRS, CDR2 YFSETQ. The CDR3 bases are TGCGCCAGCAGCTTGCGAGGGTGGGCCACTAGCGGGGGGATCTACGAGCAGTACTTC. Translation: CASSLRGWATSGGIYEQYF.

The V gene is TRBV24-1, the J gene TRBJ2-5; 10 positions agree with TRBD1. Germline CDR1 and CDR2: KGHDR and SFDVKD. The CDR3 is 15 amino acids. Trimming took 4 bases from V and 5 from J; bases not matched to a gene: 6. This chain's CDR3 is CATSDRQGQGETQYF. The CDR3 nucleotides are TGTGCCACCAGTGACCGCCAGGGACAGGGGGAGACCCAGTACTTC.

The chain carries TRBV27 and TRBJ1-6; 12 positions match TRBD1. The CDR3 has 14 amino acids. V gave up 4 bases and J gave up 9 bases; unmatched junction bases: 1. Germline V gene sequence: CDR1 MNHEY, CDR2 SMNVEV (reference sequence). CDR3 in DNA: TGTGCCAGCAGTTGGGACAGGGGGCTTTCACCCCTCCACTTT. It encodes CASSWDRGLSPLHF.

V gene TRBV7-9 combines with J gene TRBJ1-4, with 7 nucleotides matching TRBD1. This CDR3 spans 13 amino acids. Germline V gives CDR1 SEHNR, CDR2 FQNEAQ (reference sequence). J was trimmed by 8 bases and V by 0 bases; bases with no gene match: 0. As DNA, the CDR3 is TGTGCCAGCAGCTTAGCAGGGGGCGAAAAACTGTTTTTT. This translates into CASSLAGGEKLFF.

The chain uses TRBV5-4 and TRBJ2-1; 7 bases align to TRBD2. J lost 2 bases, V lost 0 bases, and 8 bases had no gene match. The CDR3 length is 17 residues. Looked up from germline, CDR1 is SGHNT and CDR2 is YYREEE (reference sequence). CDR3 loop: CASSLGSAGIPYNEQFF. As DNA, the CDR3 is TGTGCCAGCAGCTTGGGTTCAGCGGGGATCCCCTACAATGAGCAGTTCTTC.

This clone turned up a few times. The J gene is TRBJ1-1, the V gene TRBV20-1; perhaps TRBD1 as D (5 bases). The CDR3 is made up of 13 amino acids. The germline V gene encodes CDR1 DFQATT and CDR2 SNEGSKA (reference sequence). V was cut by 3 bases and J by 4 bases, with 12 bases left in between. This CDR3 is CSASVQGLTEAFF. CDR3 nucleotides: TGCAGTGCTAGTGTCCAGGGACTCACTGAAGCTTTCTTT.

This clone was observed once. V is TRBV6-5 and J is TRBJ2-7, with TRBD2 matching over 15 bases. The CDR3 runs to 14 residues. Germline V lookup: CDR1 MNHEY, CDR2 SVGAGI. Germline trimming cut 2 bases from V and 7 bases from J; bases unmatched to any gene: 0. The CDR3 sequence is CASSYGLAGGEQYF. The DNA for the CDR3 is TGTGCCAGCAGTTACGGACTAGCGGGGGGGGAGCAGTACTTC.

This clone came up once. The rearrangement uses TRBV18 and TRBJ2-7; possible D gene TRBD1, 6 bases. Looked up from germline, CDR1 is KGHSH and CDR2 is LQKENI. The V end lost 3 bases, the J end lost 7 bases, and 16 bases lay between the germline ends. The CDR3 length is 14 residues. The CDR3 here is CASSPRDTPREQYF. The CDR3 region has the DNA TGTGCCAGCTCACCCCGGGACACCCCCAGGGAGCAGTACTTC.

This sequence joins TRBV11-3 and TRBJ2-1; 9 bases match TRBD2. Losses at the gene ends were 3 bases for V and 6 bases for J; bases not matched to a gene: 6. The CDR3 sequence is 15 residues long. Per the germline V gene, CDR1 is SGHNT and CDR2 is YENEEA. The CDR3, as DNA: TGTGCCAGCAGCTTCCCCGCTAGCGGGGTCAATGAGCAGTTCTTC. Translation: CASSFPASGVNEQFF.

The V gene is TRBV5-1, the J gene TRBJ2-3; 10 bases are a match to TRBD2. The trim removed 0 bases at V and 4 bases at J, leaving 5 bases unmatched. The V gene's germline CDR1 is SGHRS and CDR2 YFSETQ. This CDR3 is built from 16 residues. CDR3 sequence reads: CASSLERGGPADTQYF. CDR3 nucleotide sequence: TGCGCCAGCAGCTTGGAGCGGGGGGGCCCGGCAGATACGCAGTATTTT.

J is TRBJ1-2 and V is TRBV7-8, with 9 bases aligning to TRBD1. This CDR3 comprises 15 residues. Trimming cost V 4 bases and J 5 bases; bases outside gene matches: 8. CDR1 and CDR2 from the germline V gene are SGHVS and FQNEAQ. CDR3 loop: CASSSQTGGGYGYTF. Written as DNA, the CDR3 is TGTGCCAGCAGCTCCCAGACAGGGGGAGGGTATGGCTACACCTTC.

The chain links TRBV10-3 to TRBJ2-7; 9 bases are a match to TRBD1. Germline values: CDR1 ENHRY, CDR2 SYGVKD. After removal of 3 bases from V and 6 bases from J, the junction contained 9 bases not matched to a gene. The CDR3 runs 15 residues. This CDR3 is CAISDTGQGKSEQYF. CDR3 coding DNA: TGTGCCATCAGTGATACGGGACAGGGAAAGTCCGAGCAGTACTTC.

The V gene is TRBV30, the J gene TRBJ2-7, with 9 bases matching TRBD1. The trim removed 6 bases at V and 0 bases at J, leaving 3 bases unmatched. Germline-derived CDR1 and CDR2 are GTSNPN and SVGIG (reference sequence). This CDR3 spans 13 amino acids. CDR3 sequence (DNA): TGTGCCTGCCGGACAGGGGTCTCCTACGAGCAGTACTTC. This encodes CACRTGVSYEQYF. Based on the CDR3 plus reference TRBV30 and TRBJ2-7, the full variable domain is SQTIHQWPATLVQPVGSPLSLECTVEGTSNPNLYWYRQAAGRGLQLLFYSVGIGQISSEVPQNLSASRPQDRQFILSSKKLLLSDSGFYLCACRTGVSYEQYFGPGTRLTVT.

The V call is TRBV24-1, the J call TRBJ2-3; D unresolved. In germline, CDR1 is KGHDR, CDR2 SFDVKD. This CDR3 contains 14 residues. Trimming left V 5 bases short and J 0 bases short, with 8 bases between. The CDR3 is CATSVTGSTDTQYF. The CDR3 nucleotides read TGTGCCACCAGTGTCACCGGGAGCACAGATACGCAGTATTTT.